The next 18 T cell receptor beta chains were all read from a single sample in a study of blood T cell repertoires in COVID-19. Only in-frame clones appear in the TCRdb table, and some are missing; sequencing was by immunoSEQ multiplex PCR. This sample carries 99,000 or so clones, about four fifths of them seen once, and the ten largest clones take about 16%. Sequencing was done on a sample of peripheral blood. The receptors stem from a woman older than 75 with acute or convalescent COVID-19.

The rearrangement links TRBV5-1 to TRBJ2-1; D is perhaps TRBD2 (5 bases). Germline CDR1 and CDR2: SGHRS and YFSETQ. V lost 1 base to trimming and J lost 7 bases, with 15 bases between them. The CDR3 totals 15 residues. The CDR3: CASSLYPGLSNEQFF. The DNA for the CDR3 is TGCGCCAGCAGCTTGTACCCCGGACTCAGTAATGAGCAGTTCTTC.

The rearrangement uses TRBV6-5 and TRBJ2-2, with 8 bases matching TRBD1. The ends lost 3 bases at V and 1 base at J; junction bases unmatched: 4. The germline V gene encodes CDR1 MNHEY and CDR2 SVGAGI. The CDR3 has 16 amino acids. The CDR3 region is CASSYQGAVNTGELFF. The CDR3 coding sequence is TGTGCCAGCAGTTATCAGGGGGCTGTGAACACCGGGGAGCTGTTTTTT.

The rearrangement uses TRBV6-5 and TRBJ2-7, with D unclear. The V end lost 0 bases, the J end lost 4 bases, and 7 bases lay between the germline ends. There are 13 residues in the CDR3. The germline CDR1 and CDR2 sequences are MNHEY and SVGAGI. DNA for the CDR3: TGTGCCAGCAGTTACTCATACGGGTACGAGCAGTACTTC. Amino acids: CASSYSYGYEQYF.

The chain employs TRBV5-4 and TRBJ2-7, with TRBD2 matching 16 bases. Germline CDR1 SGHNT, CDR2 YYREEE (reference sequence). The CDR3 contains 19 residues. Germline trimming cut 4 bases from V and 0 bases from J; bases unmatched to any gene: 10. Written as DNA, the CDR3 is TGTGCCAGCAGCCCGGAGGGACTAGCGGGAGGGTGGGTCTCCTACGAGCAGTACTTC. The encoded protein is CASSPEGLAGGWVSYEQYF.

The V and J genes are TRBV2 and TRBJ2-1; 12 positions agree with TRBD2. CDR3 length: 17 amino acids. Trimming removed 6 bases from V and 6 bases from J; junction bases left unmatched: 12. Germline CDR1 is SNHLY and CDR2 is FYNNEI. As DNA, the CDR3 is TGTGCCAGCAGAGAAACGGCCGGGACTAGCGGGCGCAATGAGCAGTTCTTC. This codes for CASRETAGTSGRNEQFF.

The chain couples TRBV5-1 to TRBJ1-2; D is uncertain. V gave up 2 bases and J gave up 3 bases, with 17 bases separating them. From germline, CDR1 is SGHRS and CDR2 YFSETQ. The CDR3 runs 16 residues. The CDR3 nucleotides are TGCGCCAGCAGCTTAGCCGAGGGCGGACCCCACTATGGCTACACCTTC. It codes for CASSLAEGGPHYGYTF.

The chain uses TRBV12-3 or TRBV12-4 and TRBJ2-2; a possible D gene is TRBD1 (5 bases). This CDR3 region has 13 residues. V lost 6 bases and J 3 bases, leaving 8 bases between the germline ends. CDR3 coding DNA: TGTGCCAGCAGGTCGACAGACACCGGGGAGCTGTTTTTT. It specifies CASRSTDTGELFF.

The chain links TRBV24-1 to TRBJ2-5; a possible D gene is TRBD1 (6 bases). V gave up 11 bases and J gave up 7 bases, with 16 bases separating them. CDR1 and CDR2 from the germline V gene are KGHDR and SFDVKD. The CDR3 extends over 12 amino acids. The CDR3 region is CAISGELATQYF. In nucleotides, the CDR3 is TGTGCCATCTCAGGGGAATTGGCGACCCAGTACTTC.

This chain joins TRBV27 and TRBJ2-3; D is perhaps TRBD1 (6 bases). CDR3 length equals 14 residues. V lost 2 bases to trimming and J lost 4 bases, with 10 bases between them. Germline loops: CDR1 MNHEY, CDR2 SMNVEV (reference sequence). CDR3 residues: CASSLNRVADTQYF. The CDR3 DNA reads TGTGCCAGCAGTTTAAACAGGGTGGCAGATACGCAGTATTTT.

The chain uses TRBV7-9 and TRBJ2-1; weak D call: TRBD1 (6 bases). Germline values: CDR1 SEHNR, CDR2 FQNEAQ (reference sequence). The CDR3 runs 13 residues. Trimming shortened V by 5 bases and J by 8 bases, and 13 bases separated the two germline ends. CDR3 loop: CASSTTKGDEQFF. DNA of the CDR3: TGTGCCAGCAGCACAACTAAGGGGGATGAGCAGTTCTTC.

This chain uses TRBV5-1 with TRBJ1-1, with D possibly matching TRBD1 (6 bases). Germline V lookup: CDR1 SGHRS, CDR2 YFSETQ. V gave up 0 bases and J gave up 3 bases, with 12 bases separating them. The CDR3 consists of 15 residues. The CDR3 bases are TGCGCCAGCAGCTTGGCGATCAGGGGAGACACTGAAGCTTTCTTT. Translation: CASSLAIRGDTEAFF.

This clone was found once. CDR3 amino acids: CATSEHRVQTQYF. The CDR3 DNA reads TGTGCCACCAGTGAACACAGGGTGCAGACCCAGTACTTC. The rearrangement links TRBV24-1 to TRBJ2-5; possible D gene TRBD1, 6 bases. The CDR3 contains 13 residues. Germline-derived CDR1 and CDR2 are KGHDR and SFDVKD. V lost 4 bases and J lost 6, with 11 bases in between.

The CDR3 DNA reads TGTGCCACCAGTGATTTGTCTGTAAATCAGCCCCAGCATTTT. This gives the protein CATSDLSVNQPQHF. V usage is TRBV24-1 and J usage is TRBJ1-5; D unclear. The ends were cut back, 0 bases at V and 4 bases at J, with 6 bases in the middle. This CDR3 is 14 amino acids long. CDR1 and CDR2 (germline): KGHDR, SFDVKD.

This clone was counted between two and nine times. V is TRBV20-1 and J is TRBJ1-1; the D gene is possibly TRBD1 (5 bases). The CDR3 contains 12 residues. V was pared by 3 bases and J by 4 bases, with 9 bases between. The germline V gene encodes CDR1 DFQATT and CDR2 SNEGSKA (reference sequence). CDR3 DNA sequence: TGCAGTGCTAGTACCCAGGGCACTGAAGCTTTCTTT. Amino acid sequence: CSASTQGTEAFF.

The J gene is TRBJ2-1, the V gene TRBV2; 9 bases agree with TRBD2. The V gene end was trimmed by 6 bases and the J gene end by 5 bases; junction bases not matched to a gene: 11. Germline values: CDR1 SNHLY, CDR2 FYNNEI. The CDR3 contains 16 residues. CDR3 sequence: CASSGSVASGNNEQFF. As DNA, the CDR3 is TGTGCCAGCAGCGGTTCGGTGGCTAGCGGGAACAATGAGCAGTTCTTC.

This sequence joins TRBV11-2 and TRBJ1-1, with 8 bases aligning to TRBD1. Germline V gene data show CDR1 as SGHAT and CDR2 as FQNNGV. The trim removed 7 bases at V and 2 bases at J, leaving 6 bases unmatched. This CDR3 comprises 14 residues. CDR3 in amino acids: CASTLDRVNTEAFF. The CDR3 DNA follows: TGTGCCAGCACCCTGGACAGGGTTAACACTGAAGCTTTCTTT.

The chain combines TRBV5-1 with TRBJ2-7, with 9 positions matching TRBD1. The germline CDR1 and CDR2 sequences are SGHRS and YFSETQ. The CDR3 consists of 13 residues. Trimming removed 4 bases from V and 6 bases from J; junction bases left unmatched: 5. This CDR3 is CASSEQGAGEQYF. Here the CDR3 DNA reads TGCGCCAGCAGCGAACAGGGGGCTGGCGAGCAGTACTTC.

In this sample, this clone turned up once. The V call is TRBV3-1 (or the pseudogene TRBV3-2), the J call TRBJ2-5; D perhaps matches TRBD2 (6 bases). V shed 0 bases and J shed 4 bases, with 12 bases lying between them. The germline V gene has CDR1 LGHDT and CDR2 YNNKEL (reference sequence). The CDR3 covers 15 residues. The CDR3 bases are TGTGCCAGCAGCCAAGATTGGAGGGGCCGAGAGACCCAGTACTTC. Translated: CASSQDWRGRETQYF.